Below are 12 T cell receptor beta chains sequenced from a single sample in a study of blood T cells in healthy people across ages. Through a sample-barcoded 5' primer and a J-beta primer mix, a second PCR was run for roughly 7 to 12 cycles. TCRdb recomputed calls from the 5' RACE reads with MiXCR, one row per CDR3 protein. Here the sample spans about 1.4 million distinct CDR3 sequences, 59% being singletons. The source material was blood. The receptors were sampled from a young man in good health.

This clonotype was picked up a small number of times. The chain joins TRBV4-1 to TRBJ2-3, with 7 bases matching TRBD2. J was trimmed by 7 bases and V by 1 base; bases with no gene match: 11. The CDR3 spans 16 residues. Germline-derived CDR1 and CDR2 are MGHRA and YSYEKL. CDR3 nucleotide sequence: TGCGCCAGCAGCCAAGGCGGGGCTAGCGGACGATATACGCAGTATTTT. This gives the protein CASSQGGASGRYTQYF.

This clonotype was seen a handful of times. The chain has TRBV4-2 and TRBJ2-3, with D hard to call. Deletions cut 0 bases from V and 6 bases from J, with 4 bases between. Germline assignment: CDR1 LGHNA and CDR2 YNFKEQ. CDR3 length: 12 residues. The CDR3 sequence is CASSQEADTQYF. CDR3 nucleotide sequence: TGTGCCAGCAGCCAAGAAGCGGATACGCAGTATTTT.

V usage is TRBV7-8 and J usage is TRBJ2-5; weak D call: TRBD1 (6 bases). Germline CDR1 and CDR2: SGHVS and FQNEAQ. The CDR3 loop spans 16 amino acids. With 5 bases removed from V and 9 bases from J, the gap between germline ends came to 25 bases. The CDR3 here is CASSLVLPGATPPQYF. In DNA form, the CDR3 reads TGTGCCAGCAGCCTAGTGCTTCCAGGGGCCACCCCACCCCAGTACTTC.

The rearrangement links TRBV7-9 to TRBJ2-3; a possible D gene is TRBD2 (6 bases). This CDR3 contains 13 residues. Per the germline V gene, CDR1 is SEHNR and CDR2 is FQNEAQ (reference sequence). Trimming pared 4 bases from V and 5 bases from J, leaving 10 bases between. CDR3 bases: TGTGCCAGCAGCTCACATAGCGGAGATACGCAGTATTTT. Translation gives CASSSHSGDTQYF.

J is TRBJ2-1 and V is TRBV29-1; D gene unclear. There are 12 residues in the CDR3. The germline CDR1 and CDR2 sequences are SQVTM and ANQGSEA. V lost 5 bases, J lost 5 bases, and 10 bases lay in between. The CDR3 here is CSVRRADNEQFF. The CDR3 coding sequence is TGCAGCGTTCGCCGGGCGGACAATGAGCAGTTCTTC.

The CDR3 region is CASSQDRAEPYF. CDR3 bases: TGTGCCAGCAGCCAAGATCGGGCCGAACCGTACTTC. The chain carries TRBV3-1 and TRBJ2-7; D remains unclear. CDR3 length: 12 residues. CDR1 and CDR2 (germline): LGHDT, YNNKEL (reference sequence). V dropped 0 bases and J dropped 12 bases, with 12 bases sitting between them.

The J gene is TRBJ2-1, the V gene TRBV2, with 15 positions matching TRBD2. The CDR3 loop spans 15 amino acids. CDR1 is SNHLY, CDR2 FYNNEI, per germline. J gave up 8 bases and V 9 bases, and 8 bases lay outside the gene matches. CDR3 residues: CARGTSGRPHHEQFF. For the CDR3, the DNA is TGTGCCAGGGGGACTAGCGGGAGGCCCCACCATGAGCAGTTCTTC.

The chain recombines TRBV2 with TRBJ1-2; D remains unclear. The CDR3 loop spans 12 amino acids. V was pared by 8 bases and J by 7 bases, with 14 bases between. Germline V lookup: CDR1 SNHLY, CDR2 FYNNEI. The DNA for the CDR3 is TGTGCCAGCGGAAGGTCGGTGGGTGGCTACACCTTC. This encodes CASGRSVGGYTF.

The chain couples TRBV4-1 to TRBJ2-1, with 7 bases matching TRBD2. The CDR3 covers 17 residues. The ends lost 6 bases at V and 0 bases at J; junction bases unmatched: 11. Germline CDR1 reads MGHRA; CDR2 reads YSYEKL. The CDR3 spells CASSLIRAGLSYNEQFF. The CDR3 coding sequence is TGCGCCAGCAGTCTTATAAGAGCGGGACTCTCCTACAATGAGCAGTTCTTC.

V is TRBV29-1 and J is TRBJ2-4; D possibly matches TRBD1 or TRBD2 (6 bases each). CDR3 size: 13 residues. Looked up from germline, CDR1 is SQVTM and CDR2 is ANQGSEA. CDR3 sequence reads: CNAREGGQNIQYF. DNA of the CDR3: TGCAACGCCCGAGAGGGGGGCCAAAACATTCAGTACTTC.

The chain uses TRBV5-1 and TRBJ2-7; no clear D. The CDR3 has 15 residues. Trimming left V 3 bases short and J 0 bases short, with 13 bases between. Germline CDR1 is SGHRS and CDR2 is YFSETQ. CDR3 sequence: CASSYTSGYSYEQYF. CDR3 nucleotides: TGCGCCAGCAGCTACACCTCCGGGTACTCCTACGAGCAGTACTTC. The variable domain in full, with the rest retrieved from reference TRBV5-1 and TRBJ2-7, is KAGVTQTPRYLIKTRGQQVTLSCSPISGHRSVSWYQQTPGQGLQFLFEYFSETQRNKGNFPGRFSGRQFSNSRSEMNVSTLELGDSALYLCASSYTSGYSYEQYFGPGTRLTVT.

This clonotype was counted between two and nine times. V and J are TRBV5-1 and TRBJ2-3; D remains unclear. V shed 2 bases and J shed 6 bases, with 10 bases lying between them. CDR1 and CDR2 from the germline V gene are SGHRS and YFSETQ. The CDR3 is 13 residues long. In DNA form, the CDR3 reads TGCGCCAGCAGCTTCGAGGTTGCGGATACGCAGTATTTT. Translating it yields CASSFEVADTQYF. Full variable domain (missing parts from reference TRBV5-1 and TRBJ2-3): KAGVTQTPRYLIKTRGQQVTLSCSPISGHRSVSWYQQTPGQGLQFLFEYFSETQRNKGNFPGRFSGRQFSNSRSEMNVSTLELGDSALYLCASSFEVADTQYFGPGTRLTVL.